Listed here are 6 T cell receptor beta chains from one sample, sequenced in a study of blood T cell repertoires in COVID-19. Profiling relied on immunoSEQ multiplex PCR, and the TCRdb table lists in-frame clones only, not all of them. The sample holds 72,000 or so clones, roughly 91% seen once. Source material: peripheral blood. These receptors all come from a man aged 55-75 years with acute or convalescent COVID-19.

This chain uses TRBV30 with TRBJ1-1; a weak D match, TRBD1 (5 bases). From germline, CDR1 is GTSNPN and CDR2 SVGIG (reference sequence). The CDR3 spans 15 residues. V dropped 2 bases and J dropped 3 bases, with 16 bases sitting between them. CDR3 sequence reads: CAWSIGGRGYTEAFF. CDR3 nucleotides: TGTGCCTGGAGTATCGGGGGACGGGGCTACACTGAAGCTTTCTTT.

The CDR3 sequence is CASSPSRQGATQETQYF. The DNA for the CDR3 is TGTGCCAGCTCACCATCCCGTCAGGGGGCTACCCAAGAGACCCAGTACTTC. This chain uses TRBV18 with TRBJ2-5, with 8 bases fitting TRBD1. This CDR3 is built from 17 residues. Germline assignment: CDR1 KGHSH and CDR2 LQKENI. V trimming: 2 bases; J trimming: 1 base; junction bases outside the gene matches: 9.

V usage is TRBV19 and J usage is TRBJ2-1; D not resolved. This CDR3 is built from 13 residues. In germline, CDR1 is LNHDA, CDR2 SQIVND (reference sequence). The germline V and J ends were trimmed by 2 bases and 10 bases, with 12 bases remaining between them. In nucleotides, the CDR3 is TGTGCCAGTAGTATAAATAGGCAGGCCGAGCAGTTCTTC. Translating it yields CASSINRQAEQFF.

This chain connects TRBV18 to TRBJ1-2; D gene uncertain. Germline assignment: CDR1 KGHSH and CDR2 LQKENI. The CDR3 has 15 residues. Trimming cost V 3 bases and J 0 bases, with 11 bases left between them. The CDR3 loop is CASSPISKANYGYTF. The CDR3 DNA follows: TGTGCCAGCTCACCCATCAGTAAAGCTAACTATGGCTACACCTTC.

In nucleotides, the CDR3 is TGTGCCAGCAGCTTGTACAGCTCTGGGGCCAACGTCCTGACTTTC. It translates to CASSLYSSGANVLTF. The J gene is TRBJ2-6, the V gene TRBV5-4; D call uncertain. Germline V gene lookup returns CDR1 SGHNT and CDR2 YYREEE (reference sequence). V shed 1 base and J shed 0 bases, with 5 bases lying between them. This CDR3 region has 15 residues. Filled out from reference TRBV5-4 and TRBJ2-6, the complete variable domain reads ETGVTQSPTHLIKTRGQQVTLRCSSQSGHNTVSWYQQALGQGPQFIFQYYREEENGRGNFPPRFSGLQFPNYSSELNVNALELDDSALYLCASSLYSSGANVLTFGAGSRLTVL.

The rearrangement links TRBV6-6 to TRBJ2-2; D is possibly TRBD1 (5 bases). This CDR3 region has 15 residues. The V gene's germline CDR1 is MNHNY and CDR2 SVGAGI (reference sequence). V gave up 6 bases and J gave up 7 bases, with 18 bases separating them. CDR3 amino acids: CASRQTALGVGELFF. Here the CDR3 DNA reads TGTGCCAGCAGACAGACAGCACTCGGCGTCGGGGAGCTGTTTTTT.